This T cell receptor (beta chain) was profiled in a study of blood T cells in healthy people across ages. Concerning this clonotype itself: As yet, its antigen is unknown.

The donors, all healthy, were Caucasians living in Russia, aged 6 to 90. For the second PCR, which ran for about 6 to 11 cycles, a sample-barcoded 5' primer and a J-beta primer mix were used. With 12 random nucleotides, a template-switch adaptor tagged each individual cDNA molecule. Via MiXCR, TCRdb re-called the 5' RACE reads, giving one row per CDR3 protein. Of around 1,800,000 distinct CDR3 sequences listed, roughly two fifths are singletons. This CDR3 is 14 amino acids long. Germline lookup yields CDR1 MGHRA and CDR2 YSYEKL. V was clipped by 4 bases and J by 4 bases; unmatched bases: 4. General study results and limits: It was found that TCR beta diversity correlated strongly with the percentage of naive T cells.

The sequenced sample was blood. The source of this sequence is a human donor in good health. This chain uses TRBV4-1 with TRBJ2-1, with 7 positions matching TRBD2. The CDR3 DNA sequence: TGCGCCAGCAGCCCCACAGCGGGGTACAATGAGCAGTTCTTC. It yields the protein CASSPTAGYNEQFF.